This TCR beta chain was sequenced for a study of blood T cells in healthy people across ages. Whole-study findings and limits: Estimated diversity across one million T cells was deemed an underestimate. Fewer expanded clones and more diversity marked long-lived versus aged donors. Roughly linear age-related decline in beta diversity appeared, significant by age about 40.

Note on this clonotype: The antigen is undetermined.

Together with a sample-barcoded 5' primer, a J-beta primer mix was included in a second PCR lasting roughly 6 to 12 cycles. A template-switch adaptor with 12 random nucleotides tagged each cDNA molecule. TCRdb re-derived calls from the 5' RACE reads in MiXCR, one entry per CDR3 protein. The data contain about 1.6 million distinct CDR3 sequences, roughly 32% of them singletons. Germline V gene lookup returns CDR1 DFQATT and CDR2 SNEGSKA (reference sequence). The CDR3 totals 14 residues. The V segment lost 2 bases and the J segment 10 bases; nucleotides outside the gene matches: 8. The sequenced sample was blood. V and J are TRBV20-1 and TRBJ1-4; TRBD1 matches 9 bases. The source is a woman between 25 and 40 years old in good health. The CDR3: CSARQGQGYGKLFF. The CDR3 coding sequence is TGCAGTGCTAGACAGGGACAGGGCTATGGAAAACTGTTTTTT.